The 4 T cell receptor beta chains listed next were all sequenced from one sample in a study of blood T cells in healthy people across ages. A second about 7 to 11 cycle PCR used barcoded and J-beta primers. TCRdb reprocessed the 5' RACE reads via MiXCR and lists one record per CDR3 protein. The table records about 970,000 distinct CDR3 sequences, approximately 50% of them present only once. The sample consisted of blood. The receptors were sampled from an older woman in good health.

This clonotype showed up just a few times. The rearrangement uses TRBV20-1 and TRBJ2-1, with TRBD2 matching over 15 bases. The CDR3 is made up of 17 amino acids. Germline loops: CDR1 DFQATT, CDR2 SNEGSKA (reference sequence). J gave up 5 bases and V 2 bases, and 7 bases lay outside the gene matches. Here the CDR3 reads CSARSTGTSGRNNEQFF. CDR3 DNA: TGCAGTGCTAGAAGTACCGGGACTAGCGGGAGGAACAATGAGCAGTTCTTC.

The chain employs TRBV11-3 and TRBJ2-5, with 8 bases that match TRBD1. CDR1 SGHNT and CDR2 YENEEA come from the germline V gene. This CDR3 has 14 residues. Germline trimming cut 5 bases from V and 5 bases from J; bases unmatched to any gene: 7. The CDR3 bases are TGTGCCAGCAGCGCCAGACAGGGGTCCGAGACCCAGTACTTC. Translating gives CASSARQGSETQYF. Variable domain in full (rest from reference TRBV11-3 and TRBJ2-5): EAGVVQSPRYKIIEKKQPVAFWCNPISGHNTLYWYLQNLGQGPELLIRYENEEAVDDSQLPKDRFSAERLKGVDSTLKIQPAELGDSAVYLCASSARQGSETQYFGPGTRLLVL.

The chain has TRBV30 and TRBJ1-2; tentatively, D is TRBD1 (5 bases). The CDR3 sequence is 13 residues long. V lost 0 bases to trimming and J lost 7 bases, with 12 bases between them. CDR1 and CDR2 (germline): GTSNPN, SVGIG (reference sequence). CDR3 loop: CAWSVFQGVGYTF. For the CDR3, the DNA is TGTGCCTGGAGTGTTTTCCAGGGAGTTGGCTACACCTTC.

The genes are TRBV13 and TRBJ1-4; 8 bases map to TRBD1. V was pared by 6 bases and J by 5 bases, with 5 bases of the junction left unmatched. Germline V gene lookup returns CDR1 PRHDT and CDR2 FYEKMQ (reference sequence). This CDR3 comprises 14 residues. This CDR3 reads CASRIGQGNEKLFF. The CDR3, as DNA: TGTGCCAGCAGGATCGGACAGGGCAATGAAAAACTGTTTTTT.